Listed below are T cell receptor beta chains from one sample, sequenced in a study of regulatory T cells in long-lasting Graves disease. TCRdb fed the multiplex PCR reads into MiXCR, producing one record per CDR3 protein. The data hold some 420,000 distinct CDR3 sequences, with approximately 23% observed a single time. Sample: peripheral blood mononuclear cells (PBMCs), taken when the disease was refractory, from a patient treated with antithyroid drugs. Every receptor here comes from a female donor with Graves disease. Each CDR3 is given with its conserved first and last residue. D genes are given only for firm matches. Clone size appears in some rows only: once, few, many, or a class for an expanded clone.

V: TRBV11-2; J: TRBJ2-5; D: TRBD1; size: .; DNA: TGTGCCAGCAGCTCCACAGGGGAGCAAGAGGCCCAGTACTTC; CDR3: CASSSTGEQEAQYF
V: TRBV2; J: TRBJ2-3; D: .; size: few; DNA: TGTGCCAGCAGTGAAGTCCCCCCGCCTGATACGCAGTATTTT; CDR3: CASSEVPPPDTQYF
V: TRBV19; J: TRBJ1-1; D: .; size: once; DNA: TGTGCCAGTAGTAGGACACAGGGAGGGTACACTGAAGCTTTCTTT; CDR3: CASSRTQGGYTEAFF
V: TRBV12-3/TRBV12-4; J: TRBJ1-2; D: TRBD1; size: many; DNA: TGTGCCAGCAGTCCCGCGGGAGGGGGCGACTATGGCTACACCTTC; CDR3: CASSPAGGGDYGYTF
V: TRBV5-1; J: TRBJ1-2; D: TRBD1; size: .; DNA: TGCGCCAGCAGCTTGTATGTCGGGACAGGAGGCTACACCTTC; CDR3: CASSLYVGTGGYTF
V: TRBV5-1; J: TRBJ2-4; D: .; size: .; DNA: TGCGCCAGCAGCTTTACGGGAAACATTCAGTACTTC; CDR3: CASSFTGNIQYF
V: TRBV20-1; J: TRBJ1-1; D: .; size: many; DNA: TGCAGTGCTAGAGTGGCGAACACTGAAGCTTTCTTT; CDR3: CSARVANTEAFF
V: TRBV20-1; J: TRBJ1-2; D: .; size: few; DNA: TGCAGTGGACCTGCTACCGGGACCGCTAGCGGCTACACCTTC; CDR3: CSGPATGTASGYTF
V: TRBV20-1; J: TRBJ1-1; D: .; size: few; DNA: TGCAGTGCTAGCCCAGGGTTGAACACTGAAGCTTTCTTT; CDR3: CSASPGLNTEAFF
V: TRBV20-1; J: TRBJ1-1; D: .; size: .; DNA: TGCAGTGCGGTGGACCTGAACACTGAAGCTTTCTTT; CDR3: CSAVDLNTEAFF